This is a list of T cell receptor beta chains from one sample in a study of cytomegalovirus exposure and HLA in healthy donors. Assay used: immunoSEQ multiplex PCR; TCRdb lists only in-frame clones, some missing. The table shows roughly 280,000 clones, with 80% to 90% occurring only once. The sample was PBMCs. Every receptor here comes from a woman aged 18-30 years in good health and CMV-seronegative. CDR3s include the opening cysteine and the closing phenylalanine or tryptophan. D genes are given only for firm matches. A clone size is listed for some rows: how often the clone was seen (once, few, many), or a class if it is expanded.

>TRBV4-2|TRBD2|-|TRBJ2-2
TGTGCCAGCAAAGAGGGGATTAGCGGGAGGGTCACCGGGGAGCTGTTTTTT
CASKEGISGRVTGELFF
>TRBV5-1|-|-|TRBJ2-1
TGCGCCAGCAGCCTGAACTCCAATGAGCAGTTCTTC
CASSLNSNEQFF
>TRBV4-1|-|once|TRBJ1-1
TGCGCCAGCAGCCAAGGCCGTTTGGCGCGGACTGAAGCTTTCTTT
CASSQGRLARTEAFF
>TRBV6-5|-|-|TRBJ1-5
TGTGCCAGCAGTTACGGAGTCAATCAGCCCCAGCATTTT
CASSYGVNQPQHF
>TRBV5-4|-|-|TRBJ2-7
TGTGCCAGCAGCTTCGATTCAGGGCCCTCCTACGAGCAGTACTTC
CASSFDSGPSYEQYF
>TRBV7-9|-|-|TRBJ1-4
TGTGCCAGCAGCTCGTCGGCAACTAATGAAAAACTGTTTTTT
CASSSSATNEKLFF
>TRBV7-2|TRBD1|-|TRBJ1-5
TGTGCCAGCAGCTTTAGAGCGGGACAGGGGGATCAGCCCCAGCATTTT
CASSFRAGQGDQPQHF
>TRBV9|-|many|TRBJ2-3
TGTGCCAGCAGCGTACACAGGGGCACAGATACGCAGTATTTT
CASSVHRGTDTQYF
>TRBV30|-|-|TRBJ1-5
TGTGCCTGGAGTGGCGGGGATAATCAGCCCCAGCATTTT
CAWSGGDNQPQHF
>TRBV4-3|-|-|TRBJ2-1
TGCGCCAGCAGCCCCCTGGGGCGGAGCTCCTACAATGAGCAGTTCTTC
CASSPLGRSSYNEQFF
>TRBV10-3|TRBD2|-|TRBJ2-7
TGTGCCGTCGCTAGCGGGAGTCTCGACGAGCAGTACTTC
CAVASGSLDEQYF
>TRBV29-1|-|-|TRBJ1-1
TGCAGCGTCAGGGACACGAACACTGAAGCTTTCTTT
CSVRDTNTEAFF
>TRBV5-4|TRBD1|-|TRBJ1-2
TGTGCCAGCAGCTTCCCGGGACAGGGCTATGGCTACACCTTC
CASSFPGQGYGYTF
>TRBV27|-|-|TRBJ1-2
TGTGCCAGCAGTTTAAACCCCAGGGCTATGGGCTACACCTTC
CASSLNPRAMGYTF
>TRBV4-3|-|-|TRBJ1-5
TGCGCCAGCAGCCAAGATACGGGTCAGCCCCAGCATTTT
CASSQDTGQPQHF
>TRBV4-2|-|-|TRBJ2-1
TGTGCCAGCAGCCAAGATCTCGCGTCTTTCTACAATGAGCAGTTCTTC
CASSQDLASFYNEQFF
>TRBV29-1|TRBD1|-|TRBJ2-7
TGCTCCGCCCTGACAGGGTTGGCCACCTACGAGCAGTACTTC
CSALTGLATYEQYF
>TRBV7-9|TRBD1|-|TRBJ1-1
TGTGCCAGCAGCTTAGGGGACAGCACCTTTGAAGCTTTCTTT
CASSLGDSTFEAFF
>TRBV15|TRBD1|-|TRBJ2-3
TGTGCCACCAGCAGAGATGCGGGACAGGGGGACAGCACAGATACGCAGTATTTT
CATSRDAGQGDSTDTQYF
>TRBV10-3|-|-|TRBJ2-2
TGTGCCATCAGTGAGTCGCCGGCCGGGGAGCTGTTTTTT
CAISESPAGELFF